These T cell receptor beta chains were read from a single sample in a study of identifying expanded T cells in peripheral blood. The protocol was immunoSEQ multiplex PCR, while the TCRdb copy is restricted to in-frame clones and leaves out a portion. The sample has over 90,000 clones; about 91% are singletons. Sequencing was carried out using blood. Receptors originate from a person aged 18 to 70 in good health. CDR3s include the opening cysteine and the closing phenylalanine or tryptophan. D genes are given only for firm matches. Rows may omit the clone size; those that give it use once, few, many or a size class.

CDR3 protein: CASSIITDTEAFF; CDR3 DNA: TGTGCCAGTAGTATCATCACAGACACTGAAGCTTTCTTT; V gene: TRBV19; J gene: TRBJ1-1; D gene: NA; clone size: NA
CDR3 protein: CASSLAPSHNEQFF; CDR3 DNA: TGTGCCAGCAGCTTAGCGCCTAGCCACAATGAGCAGTTCTTC; V gene: TRBV7-8; J gene: TRBJ2-1; D gene: NA; clone size: NA
CDR3 protein: CASSRLAGGAIKETQYF; CDR3 DNA: TGCGCCAGCAGCAGACTAGCGGGGGGCGCAATTAAAGAGACCCAGTACTTC; V gene: TRBV5-1; J gene: TRBJ2-5; D gene: TRBD2; clone size: once
CDR3 protein: CASSLEAAGGNTIYF; CDR3 DNA: TGTGCCAGCAGCTTAGAGGCGGCGGGAGGAAACACCATATATTTT; V gene: TRBV7-2; J gene: TRBJ1-3; D gene: NA; clone size: NA
CDR3 protein: CAISDPGQGSGYTF; CDR3 DNA: TGTGCCATCAGTGATCCGGGACAGGGATCTGGCTACACCTTC; V gene: TRBV10-3; J gene: TRBJ1-2; D gene: TRBD1; clone size: NA
CDR3 protein: CASSSRPEHLYEQYF; CDR3 DNA: TGCGCCAGCAGCTCCCGCCCAGAACACCTGTACGAGCAGTACTTC; V gene: TRBV5-1; J gene: TRBJ2-7; D gene: NA; clone size: NA
CDR3 protein: CASSLEAGRPQHF; CDR3 DNA: TGTGCCAGCAGCTTAGAGGCTGGTCGGCCCCAGCATTTT; V gene: TRBV7-2; J gene: TRBJ1-5; D gene: NA; clone size: NA
CDR3 protein: CAWSVSAGSGPEAFF; CDR3 DNA: TGTGCCTGGAGTGTATCGGCCGGGTCTGGCCCTGAAGCTTTCTTT; V gene: TRBV30; J gene: TRBJ1-1; D gene: NA; clone size: NA
CDR3 protein: CASSDPGVGEQFF; CDR3 DNA: TGCGCCAGCAGTGACCCGGGGGTAGGGGAGCAGTTCTTC; V gene: TRBV10-1; J gene: TRBJ2-1; D gene: NA; clone size: once
CDR3 protein: CASSYGLRGGSYEQYF; CDR3 DNA: TGTGCCAGCAGTTACGGTCTTAGAGGGGGTTCCTACGAGCAGTACTTC; V gene: TRBV6-5; J gene: TRBJ2-7; D gene: NA; clone size: NA
CDR3 protein: CASSPNGQPGTEAFF; CDR3 DNA: TGCGCCAGCAGCCCGAACGGACAGCCGGGGACTGAAGCTTTCTTT; V gene: TRBV5-1; J gene: TRBJ1-1; D gene: NA; clone size: NA
CDR3 protein: CASRAFGGYEQYF; CDR3 DNA: TGTGCCAGCAGAGCATTTGGTGGGTACGAGCAGTACTTC; V gene: TRBV27; J gene: TRBJ2-7; D gene: NA; clone size: NA
CDR3 protein: CAISGSGGAYEQYF; CDR3 DNA: TGTGCCATCAGTGGTAGCGGGGGGGCCTACGAGCAGTACTTC; V gene: TRBV10-3; J gene: TRBJ2-7; D gene: TRBD2; clone size: NA
CDR3 protein: CASSSGSSYEQYF; CDR3 DNA: TGTGCCAGTAGTAGTGGTTCCAGCTACGAGCAGTACTTC; V gene: TRBV19; J gene: TRBJ2-7; D gene: NA; clone size: NA
CDR3 protein: CASSPGSSSSYEQYF; CDR3 DNA: TGTGCCAGCAGTCCCGGGTCGAGTAGCTCCTACGAGCAGTACTTC; V gene: TRBV28; J gene: TRBJ2-7; D gene: NA; clone size: NA
CDR3 protein: CAKTRTHKRPQHF; CDR3 DNA: TGTGCCAAGACCAGGACACACAAAAGACCCCAGCATTTT; V gene: TRBV6-1; J gene: TRBJ1-5; D gene: NA; clone size: NA
CDR3 protein: CASSESSRAFF; CDR3 DNA: TGTGCCAGCAGTGAATCGAGTAGGGCGTTCTTC; V gene: TRBV2; J gene: TRBJ2-1; D gene: NA; clone size: NA
CDR3 protein: CASSVEGLAGVETQYF; CDR3 DNA: TGTGCCAGCAGCGTAGAGGGACTAGCGGGAGTGGAGACCCAGTACTTC; V gene: TRBV9; J gene: TRBJ2-5; D gene: TRBD2; clone size: few